Below, one TCR beta chain is given with its context. Its antigen is currently unknown. CDR1 and CDR2 from the germline V gene are SNHLY and FYNNEI. The ends were cut back, 5 bases at V and 1 base at J, with 3 bases in the middle. The CDR3 runs 12 residues. The approximately 120-subject validation cohort, separate from the roughly 700-subject first cohort, included the donors. Assay used: immunoSEQ multiplex PCR; TCRdb lists only in-frame clones, some missing. The repertoire holds 260,000 or so clones, about nine tenths seen once, with around 3.3% in the top ten. The data were taken from a study of cytomegalovirus exposure and HLA in healthy donors. Study at large: Both the 120 validation repertoires and the 600 to 700 first-cohort repertoires used the same platform, as reported by a later analysis. Study-wide findings and caveats: A list of 150 to 200 TCR beta chains associated with cytomegalovirus was given. Reports described diagnosis of cytomegalovirus status by the classifier as highly specific and sensitive.

Input material: PBMCs. The sequence was collected from a woman in her twenties or thirties in good health and CMV-seronegative. The chain joins TRBV2 to TRBJ1-5; no clear D gene. DNA for the CDR3: TGTGCCAGCAGTACCAGCAATCAGCCCCAGCATTTT. As protein: CASSTSNQPQHF.